The T cell receptor beta chain under discussion was sequenced for a study of T cell responses to AZD1222 COVID-19 vaccine. Repertoires were generated with immunoSEQ multiplex PCR, while TCRdb's copy carries only in-frame clones and drops some. The repertoire has about 79,000 clones, about nine tenths of them found once; the top ten carry 28%. The CDR3 consists of 16 residues. V was pared by 2 bases and J by 4 bases, with 17 bases between. The germline CDR1 and CDR2 sequences are MDHEN and SYDVKM. Notes on this clone: Its cognate antigen is unknown.

Study results and caveats: Mostly white British, mostly female donors; authors suggested clonal diversity may be underestimated. Along spike, vaccine-associated CD4 TCRs were found throughout, with dominance at 160-218 and 743-854. Receipt of two AZD1222 doses was followed by a rise in Spike-specific TCR breadth and depth.

Sample: peripheral blood, taken 28 days after the second AZD1222 dose. The TCR originated in an adult who received the AZD1222 COVID-19 vaccine. The chain carries TRBV28 and TRBJ1-2; no definite D call. The DNA for the CDR3 is TGTGCCAGCAGTTTAGGACCACAGTCTTTTCGCTATGGCTACACCTTC. Its translation is CASSLGPQSFRYGYTF.